Shown below are 7 T cell receptor beta chains from a single sample sequenced in a study of technical replicates of blood from a handful of donors. TCRdb's table, derived via immunoSEQ multiplex PCR, lists solely in-frame clones and lacks some. The table records 65,000 to 90,000 clones, around 94% of them present only once. The specimen sequenced was T cells isolated from PBMCs. All receptors derive from a human donor in good health.

A single count supports this clone. The genes are TRBV2 and TRBJ1-2; the D gene is possibly TRBD1 (6 bases). The CDR3 runs 14 residues. The germline V gene encodes CDR1 SNHLY and CDR2 FYNNEI. Trimming stripped 5 bases from V and 4 bases from J, with 14 bases between. CDR3 protein: CASSQDLRGYGYTF. The CDR3 DNA follows: TGTGCCAGCAGTCAAGATCTCAGGGGCTATGGCTACACCTTC.

The V gene is TRBV29-1, the J gene TRBJ1-2; no clear D. Germline V gene sequence: CDR1 SQVTM, CDR2 ANQGSEA. CDR3 length: 14 amino acids. The ends were cut back, 0 bases at V and 8 bases at J, with 16 bases in the middle. DNA for the CDR3: TGCAGCGTTGAAGACTTACAAGAACTGGGCGGCTACACCTTC. Its protein is CSVEDLQELGGYTF.

This clone has only a few counts. The chain recombines TRBV27 with TRBJ2-1; tentative D call: TRBD2 (5 bases). CDR3 length: 14 residues. Trimming cost V 5 bases and J 9 bases, with 17 bases left between them. From germline, CDR1 is MNHEY and CDR2 SMNVEV (reference sequence). The CDR3 loop is CASSEATFAGEQFF. In nucleotides, the CDR3 is TGTGCCAGCAGTGAAGCCACGTTTGCGGGTGAGCAGTTCTTC.

The V gene is TRBV25-1, the J gene TRBJ2-2; tentatively, D is TRBD1 (6 bases). The CDR3 contains 14 residues. Per germline, CDR1 MGHDK and CDR2 SYGVNS. V gave up 6 bases and J gave up 6 bases, with 14 bases separating them. The CDR3 spells CASSLPDSPGELFF. Written as DNA, the CDR3 is TGTGCCAGCAGCTTACCGGACAGCCCCGGGGAGCTGTTTTTT.

The chain is built from TRBV6-1 and TRBJ2-2; D possibly corresponds to TRBD2 (5 bases). V dropped 1 base and J dropped 2 bases, with 8 bases sitting between them. CDR3 length: 15 residues. Germline V CDR1 and CDR2: MNHNS, SASEGT. The DNA for the CDR3 is TGTGCCAGCAGTGAAGTCGGGATAAACACCGGGGAGCTGTTTTTT. Its protein is CASSEVGINTGELFF.

This chain links TRBV4-1 with TRBJ2-3; 8 nucleotides align to TRBD2. V lost 0 bases and J lost 7; bases outside the gene matches: 12. The germline gives CDR1 MGHRA, CDR2 YSYEKL. The CDR3 runs to 17 residues. CDR3 amino acids: CASSQDLPAGVVNTQYF. The CDR3 DNA is TGCGCCAGCAGCCAAGATTTACCAGCGGGAGTTGTAAATACGCAGTATTTT.

V gene TRBV28 combines with J gene TRBJ1-4; 9 bases agree with TRBD1. Germline lookup yields CDR1 MDHEN and CDR2 SYDVKM. The CDR3 consists of 13 residues. J was trimmed by 8 bases and V by 7 bases; bases with no gene match: 5. The CDR3 region has the DNA TGTGCCAGCACTTGGACAGGGGAGGAAAAACTGTTTTTT. Amino acids: CASTWTGEEKLFF.